A single sample is the source of the 8 T cell receptor beta chains below, sequenced in a study of T cell changes during pregnancy in multiple sclerosis. Profiled with immunoSEQ multiplex PCR; TCRdb holds only in-frame clones, not every one. The sample comprises 55,000 to 65,000 clones, about 94% of which are singletons, and 0.36% rests with the top ten. Sequenced here: CD4+ T cells from peripheral blood mononuclear cells, sampled before pregnancy. Receptor source: a female donor with multiple sclerosis, enrolled in a pregnancy study.

V usage is TRBV27 and J usage is TRBJ2-7, with 11 positions matching TRBD1. Losses at the gene ends were 3 bases for V and 5 bases for J; bases not matched to a gene: 3. Looked up from germline, CDR1 is MNHEY and CDR2 is SMNVEV (reference sequence). The CDR3 contains 14 residues. The CDR3 sequence is CASSFGQGANEQYF. CDR3 bases: TGTGCCAGCAGTTTTGGACAGGGGGCGAACGAGCAGTACTTC.

The V gene is TRBV4-2, the J gene TRBJ2-7; 7 bases match TRBD2. The CDR3 loop spans 14 amino acids. V lost 0 bases and J lost 5; bases outside the gene matches: 4. The germline CDR1 and CDR2 sequences are LGHNA and YNFKEQ. The CDR3 region is CASSQDYAGDEQYF. The DNA for the CDR3 is TGTGCCAGCAGCCAAGATTACGCGGGGGACGAGCAGTACTTC.

The J gene is TRBJ2-3, the V gene TRBV2; 8 nucleotides agree with TRBD1. CDR1 and CDR2 from the germline V gene are SNHLY and FYNNEI. The CDR3 is 13 amino acids. After removal of 4 bases from V and 3 bases from J, the junction contained 0 bases not matched to a gene. The CDR3 loop reads CASSGTGTDTQYF. The CDR3, as DNA: TGTGCCAGCAGTGGGACAGGGACAGATACGCAGTATTTT.

This sequence joins TRBV28 and TRBJ1-5; TRBD1 matches at 7 bases. The CDR3 has 16 amino acids. Germline-derived CDR1 and CDR2 are MDHEN and SYDVKM. V gave up 6 bases and J gave up 7 bases; unmatched junction bases: 15. CDR3 amino acids: CASSLPMTGSRQPQHF. The CDR3 nucleotides read TGTGCCAGCAGCTTGCCTATGACAGGGAGTAGGCAGCCCCAGCATTTT.

The rearrangement uses TRBV7-2 and TRBJ1-1; the D is unclear. Germline-derived CDR1 and CDR2 are SGHTA and FQGNSA. The V end lost 5 bases, the J end lost 1 base, and 8 bases lay between the germline ends. The CDR3 runs 13 residues. CDR3 sequence reads: CASSPTQNTEAFF. As DNA, the CDR3 is TGTGCCAGCAGCCCCACACAGAACACTGAAGCTTTCTTT. Looking up the rest from reference TRBV7-2 and TRBJ1-1 gives the full variable domain: GAGVSQSPSNKVTEKGKDVELRCDPISGHTALYWYRQSLGQGLEFLIYFQGNSAPDKSGLPSDRFSAERTGGSVSTLTIQRTQQEDSAVYLCASSPTQNTEAFFGQGTRLTVV.

The chain carries TRBV28 and TRBJ2-7; D ambiguous. The germline V gene encodes CDR1 MDHEN and CDR2 SYDVKM. The V end was cut by 6 bases, the J end by 0 bases, with 9 bases between. This CDR3 contains 13 residues. The DNA for the CDR3 is TGTGCCAGCAGCCGACATCTCTCCTACGAGCAGTACTTC. The encoded protein is CASSRHLSYEQYF.

The chain couples TRBV4-3 to TRBJ2-2; D is uncertain. V lost 5 bases and J lost 4, with 11 bases in between. CDR1 and CDR2 from the germline V gene are LGHNA and YSLEER. This CDR3 spans 14 amino acids. The CDR3 is CASSRTEITGELFF. CDR3 sequence (DNA): TGCGCCAGCAGCAGAACAGAGATCACCGGGGAGCTGTTTTTT.

The gene calls are TRBV5-1 and TRBJ2-5; 9 bases agree with TRBD1. The CDR3 is 14 amino acids. V gave up 4 bases and J gave up 5 bases; unmatched junction bases: 6. In germline, CDR1 is SGHRS, CDR2 YFSETQ. The CDR3 DNA is TGCGCCAGCAGCCCGGGGACAGGGCGGGAGACCCAGTACTTC. Its protein product is CASSPGTGRETQYF.